This is a list of T cell receptor beta chains from one sample in a study of PD-1 blockade in classical Hodgkin lymphoma. Profiled with immunoSEQ multiplex PCR; TCRdb holds only in-frame clones, not every one. The data hold 39,000 or so clones, with around 87% observed a single time. Material: peripheral blood mononuclear cells (PBMCs), obtained before the second cycle of nivolumab. All receptors come from a human donor with classical Hodgkin lymphoma. Each CDR3 is given without its conserved first and last residue. Part of the rows lack a size; the others show once, few, many or a class for expanded clones.

>TRBV28|TRBJ1-2|.
ASTWGRGYTAGYT
>TRBV5-4|TRBJ1-5|.
ASSPDGGQPQH
>TRBV4-2|TRBJ1-3|.
ASSLANREGSGNTIY
>TRBV19|TRBJ1-5|.
ASSYRGPNQPQH
>TRBV10-3|TRBJ2-7|.
AISEGVAGRIWEQY
>TRBV18|TRBJ1-1|.
ASSPQYGGNTEAF
>TRBV7-8|TRBJ1-4|.
ASSLGVGNEKLF
>TRBV6-1|TRBJ1-2|.
ASTMDGNYGYT
>TRBV6-5|TRBJ2-5|.
ASSYSRGGVETQY
>TRBV27|TRBJ2-2|.
ASSVIPNTGELF
>TRBV4-2|TRBJ2-3|.
ASSQVSGGLSTDTQY
>TRBV7-6|TRBJ2-7|.
ASSPPGLASREQY
>TRBV28|TRBJ1-3|.
ASSLPGNTIY
>TRBV18|TRBJ1-2|.
ASSPRTGDGYT
>TRBV5-1|TRBJ1-2|.
ASSLDRGDYGYT
>TRBV25-1|TRBJ2-7|.
ASSPAHAYEQY
>TRBV20-1|TRBJ1-2|few
SARGGTKVT
>TRBV28|TRBJ2-5|.
ASSLLDSQETQY
>TRBV5-6|TRBJ2-1|.
ASSGLQGRASYNEQF
>TRBV9|TRBJ2-3|.
ASSPGLAGGYTDTQY
>TRBV28|TRBJ2-2|.
ASSPGLAGGGTGELF
>TRBV28|TRBJ2-3|.
ASSFSTSGGWAGADTQY
>TRBV4-2|TRBJ2-1|.
ASSQVNSLSYNEQF
>TRBV5-6|TRBJ2-1|.
ASSLRAGPGWNEQF
>TRBV5-1|TRBJ1-4|.
ASSFGRVNEKLF
>TRBV5-1|TRBJ1-4|.
ASSRQGATNEKLF
>TRBV9|TRBJ2-2|few
ASSVGGTGELF
>TRBV5-6|TRBJ2-7|once
ASSATGTPHYEQY
>TRBV14|TRBJ1-2|.
ASSPTPTGGYT
>TRBV28|TRBJ1-1|.
ASSLGNTEAF
>TRBV6-6|TRBJ1-2|.
ASSSGRANYGYT
>TRBV28|TRBJ2-3|once
ASSVTGPTWGSTDTQY
>TRBV28|TRBJ1-4|.
ASSLGTRLGEKLF
>TRBV29-1|TRBJ2-1|.
SARDGNYNEQF
>TRBV6-1|TRBJ2-1|.
ASSGPGTGSNEQF
>TRBV6-1|TRBJ2-4|.
ASSVSSGRFVTKNIQY
>TRBV28|TRBJ2-7|.
ASSEQGESPYEQY
>TRBV15|.|.
ATSRDQAWPLSYEQY
>TRBV2|TRBJ2-7|.
ASRYDHVQY
>TRBV9|TRBJ2-5|.
ASSLGLADQETQY
>TRBV5-1|TRBJ1-2|.
ASSLEGTNYGYT
>TRBV6-1|TRBJ2-2|once
ASSEGQGSNTGELF
>TRBV7-9|TRBJ1-2|.
ASEGDGYT
>TRBV19|TRBJ1-4|.
AARDRPNEKLF
>TRBV6-5|TRBJ2-2|.
ASSYLQASGELF
>TRBV5-6|TRBJ2-7|.
ASSLEGLVGNEQY
>TRBV5-1|TRBJ2-2|.
ASSPWGGANTGELF
>TRBV9|TRBJ2-2|.
ASSTRGTGELF
>TRBV6-5|TRBJ2-5|.
ASSYVGAEETQY
>TRBV13|TRBJ2-7|.
ASSLPGTGGQYEQY
>TRBV4-2|TRBJ2-5|.
ASSHEPTGTSGGAQY
>TRBV4-1|TRBJ1-6|.
ASSQDAGDHSPLH
>TRBV6-5|TRBJ2-5|.
ASSPTLGFSETQY
>TRBV7-3|TRBJ1-1|.
ASSLGGRAF
>TRBV19|TRBJ2-7|.
ASSGTGSSYEQY
>TRBV15|TRBJ1-2|.
ATSRVDRGAGYGYT
>TRBV6-5|TRBJ1-6|.
ASSRGGSYNSPLH
>TRBV25-1|TRBJ1-2|.
ASSPFVTVFNYGYT
>TRBV7-9|TRBJ2-7|.
ASRGGASGPYEQY